This T cell receptor (beta chain) was identified in a study of blood T cell repertoires in COVID-19. Study details: The United States, Italy and Spain supplied acute and convalescent COVID-19 samples. In each case, the material was cDNA or gDNA derived from T cells, B-cell-depleted T cells, or PBMCs.

Original methodology: Nucleated cell counts were estimated from reference gene primer amplification. TCRdb's table, derived via immunoSEQ multiplex PCR, lists solely in-frame clones and lacks some. The DNA was the basis for D and trimming; V, J and clone size are from that table. The top ten clones hold around a sixth of a sample with 95,000 to 100,000 clones, roughly nine tenths of them seen once. The CDR3 extends over 14 amino acids. Germline loops: CDR1 SGHNT, CDR2 YYREEE (reference sequence). V was shortened by 3 bases and J by 10 bases, with 17 bases between the two germline ends. The clonotype was recovered from a man in his forties or fifties with acute or convalescent COVID-19. The sequenced sample was peripheral blood. This chain connects TRBV5-4 to TRBJ2-1; D possibly corresponds to TRBD2 (5 bases). Here the CDR3 reads CASSSVLAPGEQFF. For the CDR3, the DNA is TGTGCCAGCAGCTCAGTTCTAGCTCCCGGAGAGCAGTTCTTC. The full variable domain, its missing parts supplied by reference TRBV5-4 and TRBJ2-1, is ETGVTQSPTHLIKTRGQQVTLRCSSQSGHNTVSWYQQALGQGPQFIFQYYREEENGRGNFPPRFSGLQFPNYSSELNVNALELDDSALYLCASSSVLAPGEQFFGPGTRLTVL.